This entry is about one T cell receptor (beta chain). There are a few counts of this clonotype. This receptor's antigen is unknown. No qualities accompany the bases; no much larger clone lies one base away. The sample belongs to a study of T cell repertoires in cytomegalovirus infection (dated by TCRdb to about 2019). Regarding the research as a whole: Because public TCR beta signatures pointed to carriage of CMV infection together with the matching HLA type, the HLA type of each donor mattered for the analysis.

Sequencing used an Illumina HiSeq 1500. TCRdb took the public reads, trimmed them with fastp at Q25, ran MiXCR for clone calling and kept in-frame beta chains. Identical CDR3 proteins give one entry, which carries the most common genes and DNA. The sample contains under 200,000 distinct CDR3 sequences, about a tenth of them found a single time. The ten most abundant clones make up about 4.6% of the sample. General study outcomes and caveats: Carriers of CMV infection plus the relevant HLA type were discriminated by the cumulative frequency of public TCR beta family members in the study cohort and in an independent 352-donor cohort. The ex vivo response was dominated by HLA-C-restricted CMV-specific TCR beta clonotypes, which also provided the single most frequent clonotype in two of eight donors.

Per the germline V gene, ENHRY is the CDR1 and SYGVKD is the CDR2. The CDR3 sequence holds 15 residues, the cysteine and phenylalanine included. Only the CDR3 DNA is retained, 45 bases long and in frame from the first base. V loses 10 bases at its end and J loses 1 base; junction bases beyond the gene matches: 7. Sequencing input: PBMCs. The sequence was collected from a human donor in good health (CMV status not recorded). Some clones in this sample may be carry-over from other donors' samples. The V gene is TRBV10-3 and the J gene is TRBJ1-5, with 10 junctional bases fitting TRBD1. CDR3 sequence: CATAGTGASNQPQHF. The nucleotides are TGTGCCACTGCTGGGACAGGGGCCAGCAATCAGCCCCAGCATTTT.